This T cell receptor beta chain was recorded in a study of blood T cell repertoires in COVID-19 (dated by TCRdb to 2018 to 2021). About the study as a whole: Collaborator samples came from the United States, Italy and Spain and covered acute and convalescent phases of COVID-19. The prospective study material was composed of cDNA or gDNA derived from T cells, B-cell-depleted T cells, or PBMCs. The dataset comprised deeply sampled blood TCRbeta repertoires from subjects exposed to, actively infected with, or recovered from COVID-19. The repertoires were made available in a free public database intended to serve as a resource for research on the immune response to SARS-CoV-2. Samples came from the ongoing ImmuneRACE study (first 160 participants) plus 1,254 subjects from 6 global collaborators. A de-identified subject ID, COVID-19 status, age in years and sex were almost always included in the sample metadata. Where available, HLA class I and class II types were taken from metadata supplied by the sample provider and were not determined by assay-based typing. The paper's findings and limits, for the study overall: The amount of clinical and demographic metadata varied by source and participant and was provided uncurated.

Trimming takes 3 bases from V and 8 bases from J, and the germline ends sit 19 bases apart. Based on the germline V gene (reference sequence), the CDR1 and CDR2 sequences are LGHDT and YNNKEL. From the cysteine through the phenylalanine, the CDR3 covers 16 amino acids. The DNA shown is the 48-base CDR3, in frame from base 1. The collaborating institutions used their own protocols to collect whole blood in K2EDTA tubes. Collaborator samples were shipped for TCRbeta analysis as frozen whole blood, isolated PBMCs, or DNA extracted from either sample type. The immunoSEQ Assay, a bias-controlled multiplex PCR, was used to amplify TCRbeta CDR3 regions from genomic DNA. The study's own analysis went as follows. The number of nucleated cells in each sample was estimated from the amplification of reference gene primers within the assay. Sequence reads were collapsed and filtered to measure the absolute abundance of every unique TCRbeta CDR3 rearrangement. Productive Simpson clonality was computed per sample as the square root of Simpson's diversity index over productive rearrangements. Here the immuneACCESS table is served through TCRdb, limited to in-frame sequences with V and J called. Missing clones are a known gap in these copies; in checked studies unresolved V genes cover under half, and the rest lacks a known reason. V, J and clone size were drawn from that table, and D and trimming were deduced from the DNA. The sample yields hundreds of thousands of clones; about nine tenths were counted once. Clones ranked in the top ten supply 1.4% of the sample.

On this clone itself: Its cognate antigen has yet to be identified. No per-base quality is available; no much larger clone lies one base away.

Here the chain combines TRBV3-1 (or the pseudogene TRBV3-2) and TRBJ1-4; TRBD1 is possibly the D segment (5 matching bases). The receptor comes from a young woman with active or convalescent COVID-19. Sample: peripheral blood. The CDR3 protein: CASSHQGHGQGEKLFF. The sequenced DNA: TGTGCCAGCAGCCATCAGGGTCACGGTCAAGGAGAAAAACTGTTTTTT.